The clone carrying this T cell receptor (beta chain) was detected a few times. The CDR3 sequence is 15 residues long. With V trimmed by 6 bases and J by 5 bases, 7 bases remained unmatched. This sample is part of a study of T-cell memory formation after mild COVID-19. Looking at the study overall: Among the donors, TCR clusters were largely specific to each donor.

Each CDR3 protein gets one entry after TCRdb re-called the 5' RACE reads with MiXCR. The table includes around 530,000 distinct CDR3 sequences, less than 25% detected once. Sequencing was done on a sample of PBMCs or a T cell subset sorted from them (not recorded which). This TCR derives from an adult woman who had mild COVID-19 (a few samples of this study predate the infection). Cell type and time point are not known. The J gene is TRBJ2-3, the V gene TRBV12-3 or TRBV12-4; 11 nucleotides agree with TRBD1. The CDR3, as DNA: TGTGCCAGCAGCCCAGGGGGACAGGGGGAAGATACGCAGTATTTT. This codes for CASSPGGQGEDTQYF.